This TCR beta chain was sequenced for a study of T cell responses to AZD1222 COVID-19 vaccine. Here immunoSEQ multiplex PCR was the method, and the copy in TCRdb shows in-frame clones only, minus some. In the table there are 140,000 to 150,000 clones, 93% of which are singletons. V gave up 8 bases and J gave up 1 base, with 15 bases separating them. This CDR3 region has 15 residues. Looked up from germline, CDR1 is MNHNY and CDR2 is SVGAGI (reference sequence). Points from the study as a whole: Regions 160-218 and 743-854 dominated among vaccine-associated CD4 TCRs spanning spike.

This clone has just one count. The antigen is undetermined. The receptor was isolated from an adult who had recovered from COVID-19. The chain joins TRBV6-6 to TRBJ1-5; D uncertain. This sample comprised peripheral blood, obtained after recovery from COVID-19. The CDR3, as DNA: TGTGCCAGCTGGACCGCCGCCAGGAGCAATCAGCCCCAGCATTTT. Residues: CASWTAARSNQPQHF.